The 21 T cell receptor beta chains in this list originate from one sample, sequenced in a study of graft-versus-host responses after intestinal transplantation. Clones were read by immunoSEQ multiplex PCR, and TCRdb kept only the in-frame ones, dropping some. This sample carries 11,000 to 15,000 clones, approximately 80% of them seen once, and the ten largest clones take less than 5%. Graft specimens yielded both intraepithelial and lamina propria lymphocytes. The sample in question was ileum tissue, obtained approximately 27 days after intestinal transplant. These receptors were collected from a human patient who received an intestinal transplant, so some T cells may come from the graft donor.

The rearrangement uses TRBV5-1 and TRBJ2-5; tentative D call: TRBD2 (6 bases). Per the germline V gene, CDR1 is SGHRS and CDR2 is YFSETQ. V was shortened by 7 bases and J by 5 bases, with 15 bases between the two germline ends. The CDR3 length is 13 residues. The CDR3 DNA sequence: TGCGCCAGCCGTGGACGCGCGGGGGAGACCCAGTACTTC. It codes for CASRGRAGETQYF. Based on the CDR3 plus reference TRBV5-1 and TRBJ2-5, the full variable domain is KAGVTQTPRYLIKTRGQQVTLSCSPISGHRSVSWYQQTPGQGLQFLFEYFSETQRNKGNFPGRFSGRQFSNSRSEMNVSTLELGDSALYLCASRGRAGETQYFGPGTRLLVL.

This clone appeared a single time. The CDR3 DNA sequence: TGTGCCAGCAGCTTAGGGGGCGGGGGGGAGCAGTTCTTC. It translates to CASSLGGGGEQFF. This sequence joins TRBV11-2 and TRBJ2-1, with 8 positions matching TRBD2. Germline CDR1 SGHAT, CDR2 FQNNGV. Trimming took 1 base from V and 10 from J; bases not matched to a gene: 3. CDR3 length equals 13 residues.

The rearrangement links TRBV27 to TRBJ1-2; D remains unclear. Germline CDR1 MNHEY, CDR2 SMNVEV (reference sequence). The CDR3 loop spans 14 amino acids. The V end lost 3 bases, the J end lost 0 bases, and 8 bases lay between the germline ends. The CDR3 protein is CASSFHSSNYGYTF. DNA of the CDR3: TGTGCCAGCAGTTTCCACAGCTCTAACTATGGCTACACCTTC.

This clone has a handful of counts. The chain recombines TRBV6-4 with TRBJ2-5; TRBD1 might be the D (6 bases). This CDR3 region has 14 residues. Germline lookup yields CDR1 MRHNA and CDR2 SNTAGT. V was shortened by 3 bases and J by 5 bases, with 13 bases between the two germline ends. The CDR3 coding sequence is TGTGCCAGCAGTGAACAGGGCGGAATGGAGACCCAGTACTTC. This encodes CASSEQGGMETQYF.

The CDR3 bases are TGTGCCAGCAGCCCTCCGGGACAGGGGCGGCTTACTGAAGCTTTCTTT. Translated, it gives CASSPPGQGRLTEAFF. The chain links TRBV9 to TRBJ1-1, with 10 positions matching TRBD1. The CDR3 is 16 amino acids. The ends lost 4 bases at V and 5 bases at J; junction bases unmatched: 11. Germline CDR1 reads SGDLS; CDR2 reads YYNGEE.

In its sample, this clone was seen a few times. This chain connects TRBV28 to TRBJ2-5; 7 bases match TRBD2. CDR1 is MDHEN, CDR2 SYDVKM, per germline. The CDR3 length is 14 residues. V was pared by 4 bases and J by 2 bases, with 4 bases of the junction left unmatched. This CDR3 reads CASSSWGGQETQYF. In nucleotides, the CDR3 is TGTGCCAGCAGTTCATGGGGGGGACAAGAGACCCAGTACTTC.

The chain combines TRBV5-1 with TRBJ1-1; D possibly corresponds to TRBD1 (5 bases). The V end was cut by 0 bases, the J end by 5 bases, with 14 bases between. The germline CDR1 and CDR2 sequences are SGHRS and YFSETQ. This CDR3 contains 15 residues. In DNA, the CDR3 is TGCGCCAGCAGCTTGGGGCGGGACCTGAGGACTGAAGCTTTCTTT. This gives the protein CASSLGRDLRTEAFF.

Worth noting for this clone: The junction differs from germline at one of its ends, possibly a read error. J is TRBJ1-5 and V is TRBV4-2; D perhaps matches TRBD1 (6 bases). CDR1 is LGHNA, CDR2 YNFKEQ, per germline. CDR3 length: 15 amino acids. CDR3 amino acids: CASSQVGGALQPQHF. CDR3 bases: TGTGCCAGCAGTCAAGTGGGGGGGGCTCTTCAGCCCCAGCATTTT.

The rearrangement uses TRBV27 and TRBJ1-5; D may be TRBD1 (6 bases). V was clipped by 6 bases and J by 0 bases, with 18 bases between them. This CDR3 is 17 amino acids long. Germline V gene data show CDR1 as MNHEY and CDR2 as SMNVEV (reference sequence). The CDR3 is CASRDLEQTGSNQPQHF. The CDR3 nucleotides are TGTGCCAGCAGGGACTTAGAACAGACAGGTAGCAATCAGCCCCAGCATTTT.

The rearrangement joins TRBV29-1 to TRBJ2-2; possible D gene TRBD1, 6 bases. Trimming removed 3 bases from V and 2 bases from J, with 10 bases in between. CDR1 is SQVTM, CDR2 ANQGSEA, per germline. The CDR3 contains 14 residues. As DNA, the CDR3 is TGCAGCGTTGAGGGACACCTCAACACCGGGGAGCTGTTTTTT. This encodes CSVEGHLNTGELFF.

In nucleotides, the CDR3 is TGTGCCACCAGCGACAGGGGGAATGAAAAACTGTTTTTT. It codes for CATSDRGNEKLFF. This chain uses TRBV15 with TRBJ1-4; 9 bases are a match to TRBD1. V lost 5 bases, J lost 5 bases, and 0 bases stayed unmatched. Per the germline V gene, CDR1 is LNHNV and CDR2 is YYDKDF (reference sequence). CDR3 length equals 13 residues.

The chain uses TRBV4-1 and TRBJ1-4, with D maybe TRBD1 (5 bases). Trimming removed 2 bases from V and 5 bases from J, with 15 bases in between. The CDR3 is made up of 16 amino acids. Looked up from germline, CDR1 is MGHRA and CDR2 is YSYEKL. CDR3 nucleotides: TGCGCCAGCAGCCAACACCAATTGCGGGGGAATGAAAAACTGTTTTTT. Its translation: CASSQHQLRGNEKLFF.

The rearrangement uses TRBV28 and TRBJ2-7; 8 nucleotides agree with TRBD1. J was trimmed by 3 bases and V by 4 bases; bases with no gene match: 5. CDR3 size: 14 residues. CDR1 is MDHEN and CDR2 is SYDVKM in the germline V gene. The CDR3, as DNA: TGTGCCAGCAGTTCCTCGGACAGGGTCTACGAGCAGTACTTC. Translated: CASSSSDRVYEQYF.

The chain has TRBV7-9 and TRBJ2-5; 13 positions agree with TRBD2. The CDR3 has 17 residues. With 4 bases clipped from V and 1 base from J, the junction kept 6 bases outside the gene matches. Germline CDR1 reads SEHNR; CDR2 reads FQNEAQ (reference sequence). CDR3 residues: CASSSGTSGVGQETQYF. CDR3 coding DNA: TGTGCCAGCAGCTCCGGGACTAGCGGGGTTGGCCAAGAGACCCAGTACTTC.

The CDR3 DNA is TGTGCCAGCAGTTTCAGTGACTATGGCTACACCTTC. Its protein product is CASSFSDYGYTF. This chain uses TRBV28 with TRBJ1-2, with D unclear. In germline, CDR1 is MDHEN, CDR2 SYDVKM. Trimming removed 3 bases from V and 3 bases from J, with 5 bases in between. The CDR3 loop spans 12 amino acids.

This sequence joins TRBV10-3 and TRBJ2-2; D is possibly TRBD2 (5 bases). Germline CDR1 and CDR2: ENHRY and SYGVKD. This CDR3 is built from 13 residues. With 8 bases removed from V and 8 bases from J, the gap between germline ends came to 15 bases. CDR3 in DNA: TGTGCCATCGGGTCCGGGAATCGGGGGGAGCTGTTTTTT. As protein: CAIGSGNRGELFF.

This sequence joins TRBV4-1 and TRBJ2-1; 8 positions match TRBD1. After removal of 3 bases from V and 9 bases from J, the junction contained 16 bases not matched to a gene. The CDR3 length is 17 residues. The germline V gene has CDR1 MGHRA and CDR2 YSYEKL. In nucleotides, the CDR3 is TGCGCCAGCAGCCAGGAACGGGACAGGTTGGGTTGGGGTGAGCAGTTCTTC. Its protein product is CASSQERDRLGWGEQFF.

This clone was seen a single time. The rearrangement uses TRBV20-1 and TRBJ2-5; D might be TRBD2 (5 bases). Germline V gene data show CDR1 as DFQATT and CDR2 as SNEGSKA (reference sequence). The CDR3 loop spans 11 amino acids. V was cut by 0 bases and J by 10 bases, with 9 bases left in between. The CDR3 region has the DNA TGCAGTGCTAGAGATTACCGGGGCCAGTACTTC. Protein: CSARDYRGQYF.

The chain links TRBV4-1 to TRBJ2-2, with D possibly matching TRBD1 (7 bases). The CDR3 length is 15 residues. Germline CDR1 is MGHRA and CDR2 is YSYEKL. The V and J ends lost 3 bases and 7 bases respectively, with 15 bases between them. The CDR3 sequence: CASSHGGGAGGELFF. The CDR3 DNA follows: TGCGCCAGCAGCCACGGAGGGGGCGCAGGCGGGGAGCTGTTTTTT.

The chain combines TRBV1 with TRBJ1-1; TRBD1 is the table's D call and was not checked against the DNA. TRBV1 is described as a pseudogene. CDR3 length equals 18 residues. For the CDR3, the DNA is TGCACCAGCAGCCACGCCCAAACTCTGGGCTCTAGGGGCACTGAAGCTTTCTTT. It yields the protein CTSSHAQTLGSRGTEAFF.

This clone was detected only a few times. The V call is TRBV27, the J call TRBJ2-5; D may be TRBD1 (5 bases). CDR3 length: 15 residues. Germline CDR1 MNHEY, CDR2 SMNVEV (reference sequence). With 3 bases removed from V and 2 bases from J, the gap between germline ends came to 13 bases. CDR3 sequence: CASSFMDGQQETQYF. The CDR3, as DNA: TGTGCCAGCAGTTTCATGGACGGACAACAAGAGACCCAGTACTTC.